The clone carrying this TCR beta chain was observed once. The antigen is undetermined. The sample comes from a study of OX40 agonist ivuxolimab in advanced cancers. Study-wide background: An agonistic anti-OX40 (CD134) antibody, ivuxolimab, was used to treat the patients. One hepatocellular carcinoma and a couple of cutaneous melanoma patients partially responded. The study's findings and limits: Clonal expansion from baseline to week 6 occurred in both CD4+ and CD8+ T cells.

Some clones are missing from TCRdb's copy, which holds only in-frame ones; the method was immunoSEQ multiplex PCR. The table lists about 78,000 clones, around 90% of them singletons. A history of autoimmune disease or systemic immunosuppression excluded patients. Germline-derived CDR1 and CDR2 are KGHSH and LQKENI. Between the trimmed V and J ends, which lost 2 bases and 3 bases, there was a span of 17 bases. The CDR3 consists of 17 residues. The sample in question was CD4+ or CD8+ T cells sorted from blood, obtained in a trial of the OX40 agonist ivuxolimab. This clonotype originated in an adult with an advanced solid tumor such as melanoma, head and neck, liver or kidney cancer. This chain joins TRBV18 and TRBJ2-1, with a possible D match to TRBD1 (6 bases). CDR3 sequence reads: CASSPFVTGDLYNEQFF. CDR3 nucleotides: TGTGCCAGCTCACCATTCGTGACAGGTGACCTCTACAATGAGCAGTTCTTC.